The 12 T cell receptor beta chains reported below all come from one sample, sequenced in a study of Ad26.COV2.S vaccination and SARS-CoV-2 variants (dated by TCRdb to the early 2020s). The label giving this sample's treatment or condition can be read as: 15 to 20 received Ad26.COV2.S at low or high dose, single or two shots; about 5 received placebo; per-sample allocation not given. Repertoires of vaccine and placebo recipients were sequenced from samples taken on day 63 after the first injection. The method behind the library was the immunoSEQ multiplex PCR assay. In TCRdb, the immuneACCESS table is reduced to in-frame sequences with V and J assigned. These tables do not hold every clone; where another copy was compared, an unresolved V gene accounts for under half, and the others remain unexplained. Counted in this sample were about 350,000 clones; 88% of them appeared once. The leading ten clones occupy 6.4% of the sample.

The starting material was peripheral blood, obtained in a trial of Ad26.COV2.S vaccine versus placebo. These receptors all stem from a person aged 18-60 years who received the Ad26.COV2.S COVID-19 vaccine or a placebo.

The rearrangement uses TRBV15 and TRBJ2-3, with TRBD2 matching 12 bases. The germline CDR1 and CDR2 sequences are LNHNV and YYDKDF (reference sequence). Losses at the gene ends were 3 bases for V and 2 bases for J; bases not matched to a gene: 3. The CDR3 length is 16 residues. The CDR3 DNA is TGTGCCACCAGCAGGCGACTAGCGGGAGACACAGATACGCAGTATTTT. As protein: CATSRRLAGDTDTQYF.

Only a few counts were recorded for this clone. The gene calls are TRBV19 and TRBJ1-5; D is unresolved. Germline loops: CDR1 LNHDA, CDR2 SQIVND (reference sequence). V lost 3 bases and J 3 bases, leaving 9 bases between the germline ends. The CDR3 sequence is 14 residues long. The CDR3 DNA sequence: TGTGCCAGTAGTATTGGGCAGCTCAATCAGCCCCAGCATTTT. Its protein product is CASSIGQLNQPQHF. The full variable domain, in which reference TRBV19 and TRBJ1-5 provide the parts outside the CDR3, is DGGITQSPKYLFRKEGQNVTLSCEQNLNHDAMYWYRQDPGQGLRLIYYSQIVNDFQKGDIAEGYSVSREKKESFPLTVTSAQKNPTAFYLCASSIGQLNQPQHFGDGTRLSIL.

The rearrangement uses TRBV5-4 and TRBJ2-7; the D is unclear. V lost 1 base and J 1 base, leaving 3 bases between the germline ends. Germline assignment: CDR1 SGHNT and CDR2 YYREEE (reference sequence). The CDR3 consists of 12 residues. The CDR3 here is CASSLLSYEQYF. The CDR3 nucleotides are TGTGCCAGCAGCTTGTTATCCTACGAGCAGTACTTC.

V usage is TRBV12-5 and J usage is TRBJ2-5; D might be TRBD2 (5 bases). Between the trimmed V and J ends, which lost 1 base and 3 bases, there was a span of 9 bases. CDR3 length: 14 amino acids. Germline V gene lookup returns CDR1 LGHNT and CDR2 FRNRAP. As DNA, the CDR3 is TGTGCTAGTGGTTTGGGAGGGAAAGAAGAGACCCAGTACTTC. It codes for CASGLGGKEETQYF.

This chain uses TRBV19 with TRBJ2-4, with no clear D. Germline CDR1 reads LNHDA; CDR2 reads SQIVND (reference sequence). Trimming removed 3 bases from V and 0 bases from J, with 21 bases in between. The CDR3 is 19 amino acids. CDR3 amino acids: CASSIKGALKTLAKNIQYF. CDR3 sequence (DNA): TGTGCCAGTAGTATTAAGGGTGCTTTAAAAACCCTAGCCAAAAACATTCAGTACTTC.

This clone showed up just once. The chain carries TRBV7-6 and TRBJ1-5; D remains ambiguous. Germline values: CDR1 SGHVS, CDR2 FNYEAQ. The CDR3 consists of 15 residues. Trimming shortened V by 8 bases and J by 4 bases, and 18 bases separated the two germline ends. CDR3 nucleotide sequence: TGTGCCAGCTCCCCGTCGGGCCTGGGGAATCAGCCCCAGCATTTT. This translates into CASSPSGLGNQPQHF. The whole variable domain, filled in from reference TRBV7-6 and TRBJ1-5, reads GAGVSQSPRYKVTKRGQDVALRCDPISGHVSLYWYRQALGQGPEFLTYFNYEAQQDKSGLPNDRFSAERPEGSISTLTIQRTEQRDSAMYRCASSPSGLGNQPQHFGDGTRLSIL.

The chain carries TRBV11-1 and TRBJ2-1; 9 bases agree with TRBD2. V lost 1 base, J lost 8 bases, and 6 bases stayed unmatched. The CDR3 is 15 amino acids. Germline V gene sequence: CDR1 SGHAT, CDR2 FQDESV (reference sequence). The CDR3 DNA follows: TGTGCCAGCAGCTTAGTTAGCGGGAGTGTCCATGAGCAGTTCTTC. This gives the protein CASSLVSGSVHEQFF.

The chain uses TRBV12-3 or TRBV12-4 and TRBJ2-5, with D unresolved. The CDR3 runs 13 residues. The ends were cut back, 4 bases at V and 5 bases at J, with 11 bases in the middle. The CDR3 reads CASSSIGYETQYF. The CDR3 nucleotides read TGTGCCAGCAGTTCCATCGGTTATGAGACCCAGTACTTC.

The chain combines TRBV29-1 with TRBJ2-2, with 8 bases lining up with TRBD1. The CDR3 contains 16 residues. CDR1 SQVTM and CDR2 ANQGSEA come from the germline V gene. V trimming: 6 bases; J trimming: 5 bases; junction bases outside the gene matches: 14. CDR3: CSVRAGDRGRTGELFF. In DNA form, the CDR3 reads TGCAGCGTCAGGGCCGGTGACAGGGGAAGAACCGGGGAGCTGTTTTTT.

The chain has TRBV27 and TRBJ2-7, with D unclear. V lost 7 bases to trimming and J lost 1 base, with 20 bases between them. The CDR3 runs 16 residues. Per the germline V gene, CDR1 is MNHEY and CDR2 is SMNVEV (reference sequence). For the CDR3, the DNA is TGTGCCAGCACCCCGAGGAGAGATCTACTTTCCTACGAGCAGTACTTC. It encodes CASTPRRDLLSYEQYF.

The chain is built from TRBV6-2 or TRBV6-3 and TRBJ1-4, with unresolved D. Trimming pared 6 bases from V and 5 bases from J, leaving 13 bases between. Germline-derived CDR1 and CDR2 are MNHEY and SVGEGT. The CDR3 is 14 residues long. Written as DNA, the CDR3 is TGTGCCAGCAGCTCCCGGGTGGGGAATGAAAAACTGTTTTTT. Encoded protein: CASSSRVGNEKLFF.

The chain links TRBV12-5 to TRBJ1-5; TRBD1 might be the D (6 bases). CDR1 LGHNT and CDR2 FRNRAP come from the germline V gene. The CDR3 totals 15 residues. The V and J ends lost 1 base and 4 bases respectively, with 11 bases between them. Here the CDR3 DNA reads TGTGCTAGTGGTTTGGCCAGGGGTTCAAATCAGCCCCAGCATTTT. Translated: CASGLARGSNQPQHF.